The sequence of this T cell receptor beta chain was determined in a study of T cells in localized non-small cell lung cancer. Study-wide points: Researchers found a median roughly 50 of the top 100 tumor clones in adjacent lung.

This CDR3 contains 13 residues. V lost 5 bases and J lost 5; bases outside the gene matches: 4. The germline V gene has CDR1 SSHAT and CDR2 FNYEAQ (reference sequence). Produced via immunoSEQ multiplex PCR; TCRdb's table is partial and in-frame only. The table has tens of thousands of clones, about four fifths seen once; the top ten hold 15% to 20%. With respect to this clone: Its antigen is undetermined.

This sequence was found in a male donor at least 60 years old with stage III squamous cell lung carcinoma. The sequences come from peripheral blood, collected before any cancer treatment. The gene calls are TRBV7-7 and TRBJ2-5, with 8 positions matching TRBD1. Here the CDR3 reads CASSPGGFETQYF. CDR3 sequence (DNA): TGTGCCAGCAGCCCAGGGGGCTTTGAGACCCAGTACTTC. Complete variable domain (other parts from reference TRBV7-7 and TRBJ2-5): GAGVSQSPRYKVTKRGQDVTLRCDPISSHATLYWYQQALGQGPEFLTYFNYEAQPDKSGLPSDRFSAERPEGSISTLTIQRTEQRDSAMYRCASSPGGFETQYFGPGTRLLVL.